The present entry profiles one T cell receptor (beta chain) with its context. The CDR3 sequence is 16 residues long. The ends lost 4 bases at V and 4 bases at J; junction bases unmatched: 7. Looked up from germline, CDR1 is KGHDR and CDR2 is SFDVKD. Clones were read by immunoSEQ multiplex PCR, and TCRdb kept only the in-frame ones, dropping some. The sample lists about 240,000 clones; almost 85% were seen once. This entry is derived from a study of blood T cell repertoires in COVID-19. Study information: Nucleic acid was either cDNA or gDNA, and it came from T cells, B-cell-depleted T cells, or PBMCs.

This TCR was sampled from a middle-aged man with acute or convalescent COVID-19. The sample consisted of peripheral blood. The rearrangement joins TRBV24-1 to TRBJ2-1, with 9 bases fitting TRBD1. The CDR3: CATSDLGTGLYNEQFF. CDR3 nucleotides: TGTGCCACCAGTGACCTCGGGACAGGGTTGTACAATGAGCAGTTCTTC.